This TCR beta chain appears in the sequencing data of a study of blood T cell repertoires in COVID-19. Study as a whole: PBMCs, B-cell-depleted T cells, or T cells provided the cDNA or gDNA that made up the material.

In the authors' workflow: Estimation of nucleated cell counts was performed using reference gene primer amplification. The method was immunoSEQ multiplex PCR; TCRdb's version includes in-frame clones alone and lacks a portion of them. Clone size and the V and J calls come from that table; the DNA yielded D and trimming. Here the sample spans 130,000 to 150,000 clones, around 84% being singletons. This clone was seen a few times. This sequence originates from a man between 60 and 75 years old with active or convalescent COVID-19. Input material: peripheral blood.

CDR3 region: CASSPEGALNTEAFF. The DNA for the CDR3 is TGTGCCAGCAGCCCAGAGGGGGCGCTGAACACTGAAGCTTTCTTT. The chain couples TRBV3-1 (or the pseudogene TRBV3-2) to TRBJ1-1; 7 nucleotides align to TRBD1. The CDR3 runs 15 residues. CDR1 is LGHDT and CDR2 is YNNKEL in the germline V gene (reference sequence). J gave up 0 bases and V 4 bases, and 5 bases lay outside the gene matches.